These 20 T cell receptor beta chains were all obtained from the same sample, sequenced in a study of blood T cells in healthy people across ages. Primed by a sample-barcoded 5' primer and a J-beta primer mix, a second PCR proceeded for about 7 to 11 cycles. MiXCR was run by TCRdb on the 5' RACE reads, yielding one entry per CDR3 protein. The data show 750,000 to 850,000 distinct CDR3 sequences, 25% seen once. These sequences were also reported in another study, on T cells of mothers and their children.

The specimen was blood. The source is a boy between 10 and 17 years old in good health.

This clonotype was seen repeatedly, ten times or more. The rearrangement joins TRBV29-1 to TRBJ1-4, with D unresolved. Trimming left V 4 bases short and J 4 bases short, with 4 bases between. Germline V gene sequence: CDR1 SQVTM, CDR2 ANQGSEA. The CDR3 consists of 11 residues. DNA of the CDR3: TGCAGCGTTGTTGATAATGAAAAACTGTTTTTT. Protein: CSVVDNEKLFF.

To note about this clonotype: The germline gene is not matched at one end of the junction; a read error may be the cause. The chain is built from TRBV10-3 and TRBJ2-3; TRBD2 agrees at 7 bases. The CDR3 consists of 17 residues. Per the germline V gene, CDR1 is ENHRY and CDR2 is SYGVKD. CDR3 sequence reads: CAISAPSAGDHTDMQYF. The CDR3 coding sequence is TGTGCCATCAGTGCCCCGTCGGCGGGAGACCACACAGATATGCAGTATTTT.

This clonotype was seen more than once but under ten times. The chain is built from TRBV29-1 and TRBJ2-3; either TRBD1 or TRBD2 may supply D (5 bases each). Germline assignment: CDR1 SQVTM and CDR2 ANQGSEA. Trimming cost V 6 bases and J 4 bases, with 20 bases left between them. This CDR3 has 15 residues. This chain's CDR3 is CSVVGRDGRPDTQYF. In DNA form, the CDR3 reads TGCAGCGTCGTCGGCCGGGACGGAAGGCCAGATACGCAGTATTTT.

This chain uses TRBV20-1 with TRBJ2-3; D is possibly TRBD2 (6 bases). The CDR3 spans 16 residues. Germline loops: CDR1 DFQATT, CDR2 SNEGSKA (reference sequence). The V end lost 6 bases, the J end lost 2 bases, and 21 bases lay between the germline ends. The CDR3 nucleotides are TGCAGTGCCACTCCAACCGGGACTTTCTCCACAGATACGCAGTATTTT. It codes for CSATPTGTFSTDTQYF.

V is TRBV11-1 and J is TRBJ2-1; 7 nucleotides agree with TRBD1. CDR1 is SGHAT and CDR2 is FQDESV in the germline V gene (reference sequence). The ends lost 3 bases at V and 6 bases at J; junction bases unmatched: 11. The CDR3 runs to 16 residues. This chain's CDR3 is CASSLRTGRGVNEQFF. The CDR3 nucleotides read TGTGCCAGCAGCTTGCGGACAGGACGAGGGGTCAATGAGCAGTTCTTC.

The CDR3 reads CASSLSPHPEQFF. The DNA of the CDR3 is TGTGCCAGCAGCTTAAGTCCACACCCTGAGCAGTTCTTC. This sequence joins TRBV7-9 and TRBJ2-5; D not certain. The DNA end lines up better with TRBJ2-1; the J call may be wrong. CDR1 is SEHNR and CDR2 is FQNEAQ in the germline V gene (reference sequence). The CDR3 is 13 residues long.

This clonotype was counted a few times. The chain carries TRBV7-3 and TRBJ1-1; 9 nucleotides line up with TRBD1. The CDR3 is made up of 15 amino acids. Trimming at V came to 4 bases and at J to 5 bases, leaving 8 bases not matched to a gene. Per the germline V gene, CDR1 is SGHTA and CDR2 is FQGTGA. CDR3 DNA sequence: TGTGCCAGCAGCTACGGGACAGGGTTTTGGACTGAAGCTTTCTTT. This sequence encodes CASSYGTGFWTEAFF. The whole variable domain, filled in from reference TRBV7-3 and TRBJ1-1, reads GAGVSQTPSNKVTEKGKYVELRCDPISGHTALYWYRQSLGQGPEFLIYFQGTGAADDSGLPNDRFFAVRPEGSVSTLKIQRTERGDSAVYLCASSYGTGFWTEAFFGQGTRLTVV.

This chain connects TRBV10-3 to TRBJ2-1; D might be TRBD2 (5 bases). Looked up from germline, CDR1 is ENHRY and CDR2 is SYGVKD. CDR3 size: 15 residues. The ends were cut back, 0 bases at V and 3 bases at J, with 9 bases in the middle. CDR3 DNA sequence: TGTGCCATCAGTGAGTCGGAGACTATCTACAATGAGCAGTTCTTC. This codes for CAISESETIYNEQFF.

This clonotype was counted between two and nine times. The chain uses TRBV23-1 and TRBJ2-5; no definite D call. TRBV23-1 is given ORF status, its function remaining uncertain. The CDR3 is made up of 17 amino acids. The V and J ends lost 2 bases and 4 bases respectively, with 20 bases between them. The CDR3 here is CASSQEARPVPRETQYF. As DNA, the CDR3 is TGCGCCAGCAGTCAAGAGGCCCGACCAGTACCAAGAGAGACCCAGTACTTC.

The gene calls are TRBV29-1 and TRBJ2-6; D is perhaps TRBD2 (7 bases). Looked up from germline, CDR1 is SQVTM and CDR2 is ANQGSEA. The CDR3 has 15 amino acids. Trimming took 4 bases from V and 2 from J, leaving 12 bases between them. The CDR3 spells CSVAGGPAGANVLTF. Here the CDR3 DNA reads TGCAGCGTTGCGGGGGGCCCGGCTGGGGCCAACGTCCTGACTTTC. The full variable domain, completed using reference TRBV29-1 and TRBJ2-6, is SAVISQKPSRDICQRGTSLTIQCQVDSQVTMMFWYRQQPGQSLTLIATANQGSEATYESGFVIDKFPISRPNLTFSTLTVSNMSPEDSSIYLCSVAGGPAGANVLTFGAGSRLTVL.

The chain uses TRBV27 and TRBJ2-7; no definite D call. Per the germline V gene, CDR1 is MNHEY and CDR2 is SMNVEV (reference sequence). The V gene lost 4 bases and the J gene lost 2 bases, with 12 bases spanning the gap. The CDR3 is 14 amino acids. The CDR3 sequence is CASSWGGEPYEQYF. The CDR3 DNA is TGTGCCAGCAGTTGGGGTGGGGAACCCTACGAGCAGTACTTC.

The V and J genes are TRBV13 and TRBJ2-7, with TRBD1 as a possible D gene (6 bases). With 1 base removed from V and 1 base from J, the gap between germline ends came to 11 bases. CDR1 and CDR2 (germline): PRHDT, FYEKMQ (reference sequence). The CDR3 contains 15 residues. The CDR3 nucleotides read TGTGCCAGCAGCTTAGAGTCAGGGGATTCCTACGAGCAGTACTTC. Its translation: CASSLESGDSYEQYF.

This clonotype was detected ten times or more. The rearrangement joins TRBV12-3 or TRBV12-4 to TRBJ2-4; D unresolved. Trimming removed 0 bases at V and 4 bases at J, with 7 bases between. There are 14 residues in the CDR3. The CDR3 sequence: CASSLAMGKNIQYF. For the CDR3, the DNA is TGTGCCAGCAGTTTAGCGATGGGGAAAAACATTCAGTACTTC.

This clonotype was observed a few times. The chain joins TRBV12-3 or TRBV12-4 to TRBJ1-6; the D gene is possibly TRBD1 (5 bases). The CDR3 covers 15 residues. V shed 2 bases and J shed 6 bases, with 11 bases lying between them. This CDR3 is CASSLQGHVNSPLHF. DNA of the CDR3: TGTGCCAGCAGTTTACAGGGTCATGTTAATTCACCCCTCCACTTT.

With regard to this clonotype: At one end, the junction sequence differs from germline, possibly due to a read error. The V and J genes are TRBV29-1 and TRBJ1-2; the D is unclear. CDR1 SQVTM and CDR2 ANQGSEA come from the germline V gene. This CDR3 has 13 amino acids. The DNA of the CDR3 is TGCAGCGTTGGGCAGATGGGTAACTATGGCTACATCTTC. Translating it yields CSVGQMGNYGYIF.

This chain's CDR3 is CSASGQGLEQYF. The CDR3 bases are TGCAGTGCGTCGGGACAGGGGCTCGAGCAGTACTTC. The chain joins TRBV20-1 to TRBJ2-5; 10 nucleotides agree with TRBD1. Near its end, the DNA agrees better with TRBJ2-7, so the J call may be wrong. The CDR3 spans 12 residues. Germline V gene lookup returns CDR1 DFQATT and CDR2 SNEGSKA (reference sequence).

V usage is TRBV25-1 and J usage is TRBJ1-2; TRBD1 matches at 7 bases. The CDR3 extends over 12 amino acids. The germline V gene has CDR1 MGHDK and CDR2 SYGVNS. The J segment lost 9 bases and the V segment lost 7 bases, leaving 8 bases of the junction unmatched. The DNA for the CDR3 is TGTGCCAGCAAAGGACAGGATATTCGCTACACCTTC. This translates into CASKGQDIRYTF.

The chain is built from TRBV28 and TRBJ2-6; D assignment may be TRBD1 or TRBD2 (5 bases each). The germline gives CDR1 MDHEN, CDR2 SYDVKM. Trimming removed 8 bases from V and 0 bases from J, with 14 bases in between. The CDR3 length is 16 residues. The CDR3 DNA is TGTGCCAGCGGGGGAGCCTCGTACTCTGGGGCCAACGTCCTGACTTTC. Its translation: CASGGASYSGANVLTF.

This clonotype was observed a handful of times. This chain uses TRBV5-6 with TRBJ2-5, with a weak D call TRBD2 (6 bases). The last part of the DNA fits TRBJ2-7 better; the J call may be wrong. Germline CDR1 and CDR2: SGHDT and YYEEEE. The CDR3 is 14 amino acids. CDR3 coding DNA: TGTGCCAGCAGTGGAGGGGACGGGTCCTACGAGCAGTACTTC. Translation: CASSGGDGSYEQYF.

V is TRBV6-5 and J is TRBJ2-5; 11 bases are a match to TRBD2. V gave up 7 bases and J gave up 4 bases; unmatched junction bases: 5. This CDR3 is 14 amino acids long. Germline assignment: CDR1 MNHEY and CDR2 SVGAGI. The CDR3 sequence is CASNLAGGLETQYF. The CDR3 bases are TGTGCCAGCAACCTAGCGGGGGGACTAGAGACCCAGTACTTC.